The rows below give T cell receptor beta chains drawn from one sample of a study of cytomegalovirus exposure and HLA in healthy donors. The assay was immunoSEQ multiplex PCR, and TCRdb's table has in-frame clones only and misses some. The repertoire holds 150,000 to 200,000 clones, with about 80% as singletons. What was sequenced was PBMCs. The receptors derive from a man aged 25 to 45 in good health and CMV-seropositive. Both conserved end residues are part of each CDR3. D genes are given only for firm matches. The size field is filled for only some rows; it gives once, few, many or a size class.

.	TRBJ1-4	TRBD1	TRBV29-1	CSVEHRGHGKLFF	TGCAGCGTTGAACACAGGGGGCACGGAAAACTGTTTTTT
.	TRBJ2-3	TRBD1	TRBV6-4	CASMGQGSDTQYF	TGTGCCAGCATGGGACAGGGCTCAGATACGCAGTATTTT
.	TRBJ2-7	TRBD2	TRBV29-1	CSAGTSAFDGYEQYF	TGCAGCGCCGGGACTAGCGCCTTCGATGGGTACGAGCAGTACTTC
few	TRBJ2-6	.	TRBV27	CASSPMGANVLTF	TGTGCCAGCAGTCCCATGGGGGCCAACGTCCTGACTTTC
.	TRBJ2-5	.	TRBV7-2	CASSHGRAPLQETQYF	TGTGCCAGCAGCCACGGCAGGGCCCCCCTCCAAGAGACCCAGTACTTC
.	TRBJ2-7	.	TRBV30	CAWSSLAFYEQYF	TGTGCCTGGAGTTCCCTGGCCTTCTACGAGCAGTACTTC
.	TRBJ1-5	.	TRBV4-2	CASSQDLGTYSNQPQHF	TGTGCCAGCAGCCAAGACCTTGGTACCTATAGCAATCAGCCCCAGCATTTT
.	TRBJ2-1	TRBD2	TRBV5-4	CASSNLGGGGNEQFF	TGTGCCAGCAGCAATTTGGGCGGGGGGGGCAATGAGCAGTTCTTC
.	TRBJ1-5	TRBD1	TRBV15	CATSRDSGGFSNQPQHF	TGTGCCACCAGCAGAGATTCAGGGGGTTTTAGCAATCAGCCCCAGCATTTT
.	TRBJ1-2	TRBD1	TRBV6-5	CASKKTTGYNYGYTF	TGTGCCAGCAAAAAAACGACAGGGTATAACTATGGCTACACCTTC
.	TRBJ2-5	TRBD2	TRBV7-2	CASSLGGRGQETQYF	TGTGCCAGCAGCTTAGGCGGGAGGGGACAAGAGACCCAGTACTTC
.	TRBJ1-1	TRBD1	TRBV11-3	CASSLEAGQGAQNTEAFF	TGTGCCAGCAGCTTAGAGGCGGGACAGGGGGCGCAGAACACTGAAGCTTTCTTT
once	TRBJ1-4	.	TRBV2	CASSEIQINEKLFF	TGTGCCAGCAGTGAGATACAGATTAATGAAAAACTGTTTTTT
.	TRBJ1-3	TRBD1	TRBV5-1	CASSPTPGQGVRLSGNTIYF	TGCGCCAGCAGTCCTACCCCGGGACAGGGGGTCCGACTCTCTGGAAACACCATATATTTT
.	TRBJ2-1	.	TRBV12-2	CASPAGSQRDYYNEQFF	TGTGCAAGTCCGGCCGGATCCCAGCGGGATTACTACAATGAGCAGTTCTTC
.	TRBJ2-7	.	TRBV7-8	CASSFQAPYEQYF	TGTGCCAGCAGTTTCCAGGCTCCCTACGAGCAGTACTTC
.	TRBJ2-1	.	TRBV18	CASSPSRKAVSYNEQFF	TGTGCCAGCTCACCATCTAGGAAGGCCGTTAGCTACAATGAGCAGTTCTTC
once	TRBJ1-2	.	TRBV19	CASSVMAGNYGYTF	TGTGCCAGTAGTGTAATGGCGGGTAACTATGGCTACACCTTC
.	TRBJ2-1	TRBD2	TRBV29-1	CSVVLAGGFYEQFF	TGCAGCGTTGTATTGGCGGGAGGGTTTTATGAGCAGTTCTTC
once	TRBJ2-7	.	TRBV5-4	CASSLDPSSYEQYF	TGTGCCAGCAGCTTGGATCCTAGCTCCTACGAGCAGTACTTC
.	TRBJ2-5	.	TRBV5-4	CASSLDGLGKAYF	TGTGCCAGCAGCTTGGACGGACTGGGGAAGGCGTACTTC
.	TRBJ2-1	TRBD1	TRBV25-1	CASSHRTGYNEQFF	TGTGCCAGCAGTCACCGGACAGGCTACAATGAGCAGTTCTTC